The 13 T cell receptor beta chains below were found in one sample sequenced in a study of shared clonotypes between healthy human individuals. Some clones are missing from TCRdb's copy, which holds only in-frame ones; the method was immunoSEQ multiplex PCR. The sample has some 1,400,000 clones; roughly 96% are singletons. Sequenced sample: naive CD4+ T cells sorted from blood. Subset noted: CD45RA+ positively selected. These receptor sequences come from a man aged 30 to 45 in good health.

This chain joins TRBV6-5 and TRBJ2-5, with D maybe TRBD1 (6 bases). Per germline, CDR1 MNHEY and CDR2 SVGAGI. The CDR3 loop spans 14 amino acids. V was trimmed by 4 bases and J by 0 bases, leaving 9 bases between them. CDR3 DNA: TGTGCCAGCAGTTTGACAGGATACCAAGAGACCCAGTACTTC. It specifies CASSLTGYQETQYF.

This chain joins TRBV2 and TRBJ2-7, with D maybe TRBD1 (6 bases). From germline, CDR1 is SNHLY and CDR2 FYNNEI. This CDR3 spans 12 amino acids. The ends were cut back, 6 bases at V and 3 bases at J, with 9 bases in the middle. The CDR3 loop reads CASRRDNYEQYF. CDR3 in DNA: TGTGCCAGCAGAAGGGACAACTACGAGCAGTACTTC.

The chain recombines TRBV5-4 with TRBJ2-3; no reliable D call. V was shortened by 3 bases and J by 4 bases, with 6 bases between the two germline ends. Germline CDR1 is SGHNT and CDR2 is YYREEE (reference sequence). The CDR3 totals 12 residues. The CDR3 region has the DNA TGTGCCAGCAGCTCTTTTCCAGATACGCAGTATTTT. Its protein is CASSSFPDTQYF.

The genes are TRBV10-3 and TRBJ1-4; unclear D gene. CDR1 is ENHRY and CDR2 is SYGVKD in the germline V gene. The CDR3 is 13 residues long. Trimming removed 7 bases at V and 7 bases at J, with 13 bases between. This chain's CDR3 is CAITRDLSEKLFF. Written as DNA, the CDR3 is TGTGCCATCACCCGGGATTTGAGTGAAAAACTGTTTTTT.

This clone was counted a single time. J is TRBJ1-1 and V is TRBV18; maybe TRBD1 (5 bases). Trimming removed 5 bases at V and 1 base at J, with 8 bases between. Germline V gene sequence: CDR1 KGHSH, CDR2 LQKENI. The CDR3 sequence is 13 residues long. The CDR3 region is CASSVDRNTEAFF. DNA for the CDR3: TGTGCCAGCTCAGTCGACAGGAACACTGAAGCTTTCTTT.

This rearrangement joins TRBV5-1 to TRBJ2-7; D may be TRBD1 (5 bases). The V gene's germline CDR1 is SGHRS and CDR2 YFSETQ. Trimming removed 5 bases at V and 2 bases at J, with 14 bases between. The CDR3 spans 14 residues. The CDR3 loop reads CASRPTQVTYEQYF. The CDR3 DNA follows: TGCGCCAGCAGGCCGACACAGGTTACCTACGAGCAGTACTTC. The variable domain in full, with the rest retrieved from reference TRBV5-1 and TRBJ2-7, is KAGVTQTPRYLIKTRGQQVTLSCSPISGHRSVSWYQQTPGQGLQFLFEYFSETQRNKGNFPGRFSGRQFSNSRSEMNVSTLELGDSALYLCASRPTQVTYEQYFGPGTRLTVT.

This clone appeared a single time. The chain joins TRBV4-3 to TRBJ2-1; 13 bases agree with TRBD2. Germline assignment: CDR1 LGHNA and CDR2 YSLEER. Trimming removed 4 bases from V and 4 bases from J; junction bases left unmatched: 13. The CDR3 contains 19 residues. CDR3 sequence (DNA): TGCGCCAGCAGCCCAAGCTGGACTAGCGGGAGAATGGGTTACAATGAGCAGTTCTTC. Residues: CASSPSWTSGRMGYNEQFF.

This chain uses TRBV28 with TRBJ2-2; TRBD1 matches 9 bases. In germline, CDR1 is MDHEN, CDR2 SYDVKM. This CDR3 has 16 amino acids. J was trimmed by 7 bases and V by 3 bases; bases with no gene match: 9. The CDR3 region has the DNA TGTGCCAGCAGTTTCCCGGGACAGGGTTTTAACGGGGAGCTGTTTTTT. Encoded protein: CASSFPGQGFNGELFF.

Note on this clone: A read error may account for a junction end that differs from germline. This chain links TRBV2 with TRBJ2-5; D unresolved. The germline V gene encodes CDR1 SNHLY and CDR2 FYNNEI. The CDR3 sequence is 14 residues long. Written as DNA, the CDR3 is TGTGCCAGCAGTGAAGTAGGTCCTGGGGTCCATCACCACTTC. It encodes CASSEVGPGVHHHF.

The chain combines TRBV5-4 with TRBJ2-7, with D possibly being TRBD2 (6 bases). With 4 bases removed from V and 3 bases from J, the gap between germline ends came to 11 bases. The CDR3 consists of 13 residues. Germline lookup yields CDR1 SGHNT and CDR2 YYREEE (reference sequence). This CDR3 reads CASSSGSGYEQYF. DNA for the CDR3: TGTGCCAGCAGCAGCGGGTCCGGCTACGAGCAGTACTTC. Full variable domain (rest looked up from reference TRBV5-4 and TRBJ2-7): ETGVTQSPTHLIKTRGQQVTLRCSSQSGHNTVSWYQQALGQGPQFIFQYYREEENGRGNFPPRFSGLQFPNYSSELNVNALELDDSALYLCASSSGSGYEQYFGPGTRLTVT.

As concerns this clone: At the DNA level, this CDR3 is encoded by other sequences in the same sample as well. The rearrangement uses TRBV28 and TRBJ2-7; D is ambiguous. The V end lost 2 bases, the J end lost 2 bases, and 10 bases lay between the germline ends. Germline CDR1 MDHEN, CDR2 SYDVKM. The CDR3 is 14 amino acids. The CDR3 DNA is TGTGCCAGCAGTTTACCAGGCGGACCCTACGAGCAGTACTTC. Protein: CASSLPGGPYEQYF.

This rearrangement joins TRBV9 to TRBJ1-4, with no clear D. The CDR3 is made up of 16 amino acids. The germline gives CDR1 SGDLS, CDR2 YYNGEE. V shed 0 bases and J shed 0 bases, with 9 bases lying between them. Here the CDR3 DNA reads TGTGCCAGCAGCGTAGCCGTCCGTGCAACTAATGAAAAACTGTTTTTT. Protein sequence: CASSVAVRATNEKLFF.

The rearrangement uses TRBV7-2 and TRBJ2-7; maybe TRBD2 (6 bases). This CDR3 has 14 amino acids. Between the trimmed V and J ends, which lost 0 bases and 3 bases, there was a span of 9 bases. CDR1 is SGHTA, CDR2 FQGNSA, per germline. CDR3 coding DNA: TGTGCCAGCAGCTTAGCCGGGACTTACTACGAGCAGTACTTC. Protein product: CASSLAGTYYEQYF.